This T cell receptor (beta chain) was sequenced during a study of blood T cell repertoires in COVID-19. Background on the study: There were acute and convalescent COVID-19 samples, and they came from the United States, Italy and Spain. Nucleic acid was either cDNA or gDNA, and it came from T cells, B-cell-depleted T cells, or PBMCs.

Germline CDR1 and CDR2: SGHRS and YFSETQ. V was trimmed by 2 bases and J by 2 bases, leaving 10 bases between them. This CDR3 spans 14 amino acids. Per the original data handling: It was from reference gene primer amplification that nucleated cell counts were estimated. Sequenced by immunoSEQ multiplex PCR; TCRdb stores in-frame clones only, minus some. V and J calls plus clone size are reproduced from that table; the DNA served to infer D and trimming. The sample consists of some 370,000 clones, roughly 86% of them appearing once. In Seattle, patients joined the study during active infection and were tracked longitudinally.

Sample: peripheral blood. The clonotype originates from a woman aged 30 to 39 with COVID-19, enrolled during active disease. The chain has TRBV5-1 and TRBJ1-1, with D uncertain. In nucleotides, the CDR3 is TGCGCCAGCAGCTTACACAGTAGAAACACTGAAGCTTTCTTT. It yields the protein CASSLHSRNTEAFF.